This TCR beta chain appears in the sequencing data of a study of shared clonotypes between healthy human individuals. The CDR3 runs 12 residues. V shed 2 bases and J shed 6 bases, with 5 bases lying between them. Germline CDR1 reads SGHTA; CDR2 reads FQGTGA. Those who donated, Caucasian adults without exception, all lived in Nashville, Tennessee. Each cell subset's genomic DNA was divided evenly among several immunoSEQ plates. Generated by immunoSEQ multiplex PCR, the TCRdb table keeps only in-frame clones and is missing some. The top ten clones hold 12% of a sample with 500,000 to 650,000 clones, roughly four fifths of them seen once. As to this clone: This may arise from a read error, as a much more abundant clone is one base away. In the same sample, other DNA sequences code for this CDR3.

The TCR was taken from a woman aged 40-49 years in good health. Some clones in this sample may be carry-over from other donors' samples. Sequenced input: PBMCs. The rearrangement links TRBV7-3 to TRBJ2-1, with no clear D. In DNA form, the CDR3 reads TGTGCCAGCAGCTTAGGGTCCAATGAGCAGTTCTTC. Translating it yields CASSLGSNEQFF.